Reported below is one TCR beta chain. The target antigen is unknown. The sample is drawn from a study of T cell repertoires in cytomegalovirus infection. Overall study context: An indication of both CMV infection and matching HLA type came from public TCR beta signatures. Broader study findings: HLA-C-restricted TCR beta clonotypes specific for CMV led the ex vivo response. Using cumulative public TCR beta family frequency, the authors identified those who carried CMV together with the relevant HLA.

TCRdb called the reads again in MiXCR, with one record for every CDR3 protein. This table holds 150,000 to 200,000 distinct CDR3 sequences, roughly 15% found once. The length of the CDR3 is 15 residues. V lost 3 bases, J lost 0 bases, and 10 bases lay in between. CDR1 MDHEN and CDR2 SYDVKM come from the germline V gene. The specimen was CD8+ T cells from PBMCs. The sequence was obtained from a human donor in good health (CMV status not recorded). Some clones in this sample may be carry-over from other donors' samples. The J gene is TRBJ2-3, the V gene TRBV28; weak D call: TRBD2 (6 bases). CDR3 DNA sequence: TGTGCCAGCAGTTTGGAGCGGGCCAGCACAGATACGCAGTATTTT. It is translated as CASSLERASTDTQYF.